This T cell receptor beta chain was obtained from a study of cytotoxic CD8 clonotypes in ibrutinib-treated CLL (dated by TCRdb to about 2021). Notes on the research overall: In this cohort, approximately 15 patients were treatment-naive and more than 9 were relapsed/refractory, while around 18 had unmutated IGHV. Responses were partial in some 24 patients and complete in 2; after median around 65 months follow-up, roughly 14 stayed in remission and 12 progressed. Samples at response were collected after a median of approximately twelve months of treatment, with a range of about 6 to 40 months. Samples averaged roughly 260,000 productive templates and roughly 86,000 productive rearrangements. Of the roughly 81 people in the trial, about two dozen had longitudinal samples available. Cryopreserved peripheral blood mononuclear cells were obtained prior to treatment, at the time of response, and at either disease progression or sustained remission. Every remission and progressive disease sample was obtained while ibrutinib was still being received by the patients.

Interpreted using the paper, the time point label stands for: progressive disease on ibrutinib. For TCR beta library preparation, around 2 micrograms of genomic DNA were isolated from cryopreserved PBMCs. Longitudinal blood samples from CLL patients receiving ibrutinib monotherapy were subjected to high-throughput TCR beta sequencing. The patients were enrolled in a single-center, open-label phase 2 trial of ibrutinib monotherapy. Broad study findings and their caveats: Public clonotypes were found to be uncommon and were observed to contract or remain stable during treatment; the increase in clonality was shown to reflect expansion of private clonotypes at ibrutinib response. Sustained-remission and progressing patients did not have matched sampling times, and lymph node repertoires were not examined. Clonality increased at ibrutinib response, stayed stable in sustained remission, and fell back toward baseline at progression. Baseline clonality was found to be higher than that of age-matched healthy donors and was strongly correlated with circulating CD8+ T-cell counts.

In regard to this clone: Its antigen is unknown. No quality values exist for individual bases; no much larger clone is one base distant.

Each clonotype received, on average, about 10x coverage in deep resolution sequencing performed on a MiSeq, where the target depth lay between 1 in 1 million and 1 in 200,000 T cells. TCR beta libraries were generated with the immunoSEQ hsTCRB Kit. The paper's data handling went like this. The data were analyzed with ImmunoSEQ Analyzer and ImmunoSEQ Data Assistant, and V, D and J gene assignments followed IMGT definitions. Clonality, which ranges from 0 to 1, was calculated as one minus the normalized Shannon entropy of productive rearrangement frequencies. Public clonotype analysis was restricted to overrepresented clonotypes comprising at least 0.05% of each patient's repertoire. Repertoires from about a dozen age-matched healthy donors in immuneACCESS were used as clonality controls. Drawn from immuneACCESS, this table holds only the in-frame rearrangements with V and J called that TCRdb kept. Clones are partly lost; checked studies trace under half to an unresolved V gene and leave the rest unexplained. The V and J calls and clone size were taken over from that table, and D and trimming were inferred from the DNA. The sample table records 270,000 or so clones; approximately 79% of these occur just once. About 5.8% of the sample rests with the top ten.

Source: PBMCs, taken at disease progression, from a patient treated with ibrutinib. The sequence was collected from a human donor with chronic lymphocytic leukemia.

The DNA sequence follows: TGTGCCAGCTGTTGGAGCACAGATACGCAGTATTTT. Translated, this is CASCWSTDTQYF. The chain is encoded by TRBV28 joined to TRBJ2-3; the D gene remains uncertain. Sequences MDHEN (CDR1) and SYDVKM (CDR2) are obtained from the germline V gene. The CDR3 has 12 amino acids, counting the end cysteine and phenylalanine. Here the CDR3 DNA is all that survives: 36 bases in frame from base 1. Trimming takes 8 bases from V and 0 bases from J, and the germline ends sit 6 bases apart.